Listed here is a single T cell receptor beta chain. Its antigen is not known. With 0 bases removed from V and 7 bases from J, the gap between germline ends came to 16 bases. Germline loops: CDR1 LGHNA, CDR2 YSLEER. The CDR3 length is 15 residues. The sample comes from a study of OX40 agonist ivuxolimab in advanced cancers. Study as a whole: Three individuals attained partial responses, comprising one hepatocellular carcinoma case and two cutaneous melanoma cases. Study-level findings and limits: The study found that CD8+ T cells averaged more expanded clones than CD4+. CD4+ and CD8+ T cells in blood underwent clonal expansion by week 6 at 0.1 to 3.0 mg/kg.

Profiled with immunoSEQ multiplex PCR; TCRdb holds only in-frame clones, not every one. This table has 52,000 or so clones, over 90% appearing once. Material: CD4+ or CD8+ T cells sorted from blood, obtained in a trial of the OX40 agonist ivuxolimab. The clonotype comes from an adult with an advanced solid tumor such as melanoma, head and neck, liver or kidney cancer. The chain couples TRBV4-3 to TRBJ2-7; maybe TRBD1 (5 bases). In DNA, the CDR3 is TGCGCCAGCAGCCAAGATTCAAGGGCAGGGCTAGAGCAGTACTTC. Its translation: CASSQDSRAGLEQYF.